This TCR beta chain was identified during a study of blood T cell repertoires in COVID-19 (dated by TCRdb to 2018 to 2021). For the wider study: Samples covering the acute and convalescent phases of COVID-19 were provided by collaborators in the United States, Italy and Spain. Where HLA class I and class II types were available, the types were taken from metadata supplied by the sample provider, not from assay-based typing. Nearly every sample came with metadata listing a de-identified subject ID, COVID-19 status, age in years and sex. The repertoires were released in a freely available public database meant as a resource for research on the immune response to SARS-CoV-2. Samples were obtained from the ongoing ImmuneRACE study (first 160 participants) and from about 1,300 subjects provided by 6 global collaborators. The material from the prospective study consisted of cDNA or gDNA derived from T cells, B-cell-depleted T cells, or PBMCs. Deeply sampled blood TCRbeta repertoires from subjects exposed to, actively infected with, or recovered from COVID-19 were included in the dataset.

Whole blood was collected in K2EDTA tubes by collaborating institutions according to the institutions' own protocols. For TCRbeta analysis, collaborator samples were shipped as frozen whole blood, as isolated PBMCs, or as DNA extracted from either sample type. CDR1 and CDR2, looked up from the germline V gene, are SGDLS and YYNGEE. V is clipped by 2 bases and J by 2 bases, and the sequence between their germline boundaries is 14 bases long. The CDR3 sequence holds 15 residues, the cysteine and phenylalanine included. CDR3 DNA only is kept here, 45 bases in frame from base 1. The immunoSEQ Assay, a bias-controlled multiplex PCR, was used to amplify TCRbeta CDR3 regions from genomic DNA. Regarding the original processing steps: Within the assay, amplification of reference gene primers was used to estimate how many nucleated cells each sample contained. To quantify the absolute abundance of each unique TCRbeta CDR3 rearrangement, sequence reads were collapsed and filtered. Productive Simpson clonality was computed per sample as the square root of Simpson's diversity index over productive rearrangements. TCRdb carries this immuneACCESS record with in-frame sequences only. Its versions omit some clonotypes, under half of them owing to an unresolved V gene in the studies checked, with the rest unexplained. Clonal size and the V and J genes are those of that table, whereas D and trimming came from the DNA. The sample table shows 150,000 to 180,000 clones, and around 89% are seen once. The ten largest account for over 12% of the sample.

This clone was detected only once. No cognate antigen has been identified for it. It has no much larger one-base neighbor in the sample; base qualities were not kept. Study-wide findings and limitations: Clinical and demographic metadata were provided uncurated, with the amount varying by source and participant.

Recombination linked TRBV9 to TRBJ2-7; TRBD1 is perhaps the D gene, given 6 matching bases. The sequence was collected from a woman between 40 and 55 years old with acute or convalescent COVID-19. The sequenced material came from peripheral blood. The encoded CDR3 is CASSVERTAPYEQYF. The sequenced DNA: TGTGCCAGCAGCGTGGAAAGGACAGCTCCCTACGAGCAGTACTTC.